These T cell receptor beta chains were read from a single sample in a study of cytomegalovirus exposure and HLA in healthy donors. Some clones are missing from TCRdb's copy, which holds only in-frame ones; the method was immunoSEQ multiplex PCR. The sample carries about 130,000 clones, about 83% recorded once. The specimen was PBMCs. These TCRs come from a woman between 35 and 50 years old in good health and CMV-seropositive. The CDR3 runs from the conserved cysteine through the conserved F or W. D genes are given only for firm matches. Some rows have no size entry. The others give once, few or many, or a class for an expanded clone.

15,TRBV25-1,.,TRBJ1-2,.,CASSEAGKPNYGYTF,TGTGCCAGCAGTGAAGCAGGGAAGCCTAACTATGGCTACACCTTC
15,TRBV9,.,TRBJ2-3,.,CASSVGEGALDTQYF,TGTGCCAGCAGCGTAGGCGAGGGAGCTCTAGATACGCAGTATTTT
11,TRBV25-1,.,TRBJ2-4,once,CASSESQGLYF,TGTGCCAGCAGTGAATCCCAGGGACTCTACTTC
17,TRBV9,.,TRBJ1-3,.,CASSDQLDRISGNTIYF,TGTGCCAGCAGCGACCAACTCGACAGAATCTCTGGAAACACCATATATTTT
14,TRBV5-1,TRBD1,TRBJ1-5,.,CASSLGTGVQPQHF,TGCGCCAGCAGCTTGGGGACAGGGGTTCAGCCCCAGCATTTT
16,TRBV4-1,.,TRBJ1-2,few,CASSHHKPRADRGYTF,TGCGCCAGCAGCCACCACAAGCCCAGGGCAGATCGGGGCTACACCTTC
14,TRBV6-5,TRBD1,TRBJ1-5,.,CASRMGQGGQPQHF,TGTGCCAGCAGGATGGGACAGGGCGGTCAGCCCCAGCATTTT
14,TRBV5-4,.,TRBJ2-7,.,CASSAYGNHYEQYF,TGTGCCAGCAGCGCTTACGGGAACCACTACGAGCAGTACTTC
16,TRBV5-1,TRBD1,TRBJ1-1,.,CASSSQPTGVGTEAFF,TGCGCCAGCAGCTCCCAACCGACAGGGGTGGGTACTGAAGCTTTCTTT
16,TRBV7-9,.,TRBJ2-2,.,CASSSKLAANTGELFF,TGTGCCAGCAGCTCTAAACTAGCAGCAAACACCGGGGAGCTGTTTTTT
14,TRBV2,TRBD2,TRBJ2-1,.,CASSEIAGSNEQFF,TGTGCCAGCAGTGAAATAGCGGGTTCCAATGAGCAGTTCTTC
16,TRBV5-1,.,TRBJ1-3,.,CASSMGQLGSGNTIYF,TGCGCCAGCAGTATGGGACAATTGGGTTCTGGAAACACCATATATTTT
13,TRBV6-6,.,TRBJ2-7,.,CASSSTGTYEQYF,TGTGCCAGCAGCTCAACAGGCACGTACGAGCAGTACTTC
13,TRBV5-1,.,TRBJ2-7,.,CASSATGAYEQYF,TGCGCCAGCAGCGCAACAGGAGCCTACGAGCAGTACTTC
16,TRBV7-6,.,TRBJ2-4,.,CASSLSQGLAKNIQYF,TGTGCCAGCAGCTTAAGTCAGGGGCTAGCCAAAAACATTCAGTACTTC
15,TRBV4-3,TRBD2,TRBJ2-5,.,CASSQVLAGTETQYF,TGCGCCAGCAGCCAAGTCCTAGCGGGTACAGAGACCCAGTACTTC
15,TRBV6-1,TRBD1,TRBJ1-2,.,CASSEHRDRVYGYTF,TGTGCCAGCAGTGAACACCGGGACAGGGTGTATGGCTACACCTTC
16,TRBV7-8,TRBD2,TRBJ2-3,.,CASSLMAGEYTDTQYF,TGTGCCAGCAGCTTAATGGCGGGAGAGTACACAGATACGCAGTATTTT